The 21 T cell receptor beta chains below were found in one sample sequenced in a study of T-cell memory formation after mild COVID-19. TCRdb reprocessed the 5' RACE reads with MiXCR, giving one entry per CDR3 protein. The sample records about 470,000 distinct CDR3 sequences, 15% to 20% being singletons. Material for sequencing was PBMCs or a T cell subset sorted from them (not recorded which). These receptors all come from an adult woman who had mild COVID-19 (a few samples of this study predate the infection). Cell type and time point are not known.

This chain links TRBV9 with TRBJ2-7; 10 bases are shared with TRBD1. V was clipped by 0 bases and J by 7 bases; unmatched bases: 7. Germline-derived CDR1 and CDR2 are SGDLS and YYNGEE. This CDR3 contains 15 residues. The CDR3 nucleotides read TGTGCCAGCAGCGTAGCGGGACAGGGGTTGGGGGAGCAGTACTTC. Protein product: CASSVAGQGLGEQYF. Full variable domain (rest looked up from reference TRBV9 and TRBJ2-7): DSGVTQTPKHLITATGQRVTLRCSPRSGDLSVYWYQQSLDQGLQFLIQYYNGEERAKGNILERFSAQQFPDLHSELNLSSLELGDSALYFCASSVAGQGLGEQYFGPGTRLTVT.

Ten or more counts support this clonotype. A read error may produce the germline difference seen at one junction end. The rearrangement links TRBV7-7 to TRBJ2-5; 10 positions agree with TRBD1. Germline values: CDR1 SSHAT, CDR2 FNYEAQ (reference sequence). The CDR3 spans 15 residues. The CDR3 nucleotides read TGTGCTAGCAGCTTGGGACAGGGGCGCCGGGAGACCCAGTACTTC. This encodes CASSLGQGRRETQYF.

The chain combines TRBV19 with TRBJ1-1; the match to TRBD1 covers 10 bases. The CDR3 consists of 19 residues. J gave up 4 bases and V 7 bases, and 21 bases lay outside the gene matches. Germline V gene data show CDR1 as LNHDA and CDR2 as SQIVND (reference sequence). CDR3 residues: CASTGDPGQGRPGSTEAFF. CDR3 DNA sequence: TGTGCCAGTACCGGGGATCCGGGACAGGGGAGGCCGGGATCCACTGAAGCTTTCTTT.

The CDR3 loop reads CASSLGVSASYEQYF. CDR3 sequence (DNA): TGTGCCAGCTCACTGGGGGTATCTGCGTCCTACGAGCAGTACTTC. V usage is TRBV18 and J usage is TRBJ2-7; D is possibly TRBD1 or TRBD2 (5 bases each). V was pared by 4 bases and J by 1 base, with 14 bases between. Per the germline V gene, CDR1 is KGHSH and CDR2 is LQKENI. The CDR3 runs 15 residues. The whole variable domain, filled in from reference TRBV18 and TRBJ2-7, reads NAGVMQNPRHLVRRRGQEARLRCSPMKGHSHVYWYRQLPEEGLKFMVYLQKENIIDESGMPKERFSAEFPKEGPSILRIQQVVRGDSAAYFCASSLGVSASYEQYFGPGTRLTVT.

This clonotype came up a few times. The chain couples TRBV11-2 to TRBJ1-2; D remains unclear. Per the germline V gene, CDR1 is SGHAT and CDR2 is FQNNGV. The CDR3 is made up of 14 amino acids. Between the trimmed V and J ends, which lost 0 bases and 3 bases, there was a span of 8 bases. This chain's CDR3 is CASSLEAGDYGYTF. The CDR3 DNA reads TGTGCCAGCAGCTTAGAAGCAGGAGACTATGGCTACACCTTC.

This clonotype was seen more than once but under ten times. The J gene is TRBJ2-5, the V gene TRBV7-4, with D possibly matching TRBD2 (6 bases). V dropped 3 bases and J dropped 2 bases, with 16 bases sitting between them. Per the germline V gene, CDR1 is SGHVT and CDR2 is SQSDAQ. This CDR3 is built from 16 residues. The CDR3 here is CASSFVAWDSQETQYF. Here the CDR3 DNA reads TGTGCCAGCAGCTTCGTCGCTTGGGACTCGCAAGAGACCCAGTACTTC.

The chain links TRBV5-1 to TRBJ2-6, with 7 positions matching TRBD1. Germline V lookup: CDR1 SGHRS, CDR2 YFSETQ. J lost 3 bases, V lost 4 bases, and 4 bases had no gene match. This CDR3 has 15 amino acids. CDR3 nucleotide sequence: TGCGCCAGCAGCCTTGGGACAGTTGGGGCCAACGTCCTGACTTTC. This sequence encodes CASSLGTVGANVLTF. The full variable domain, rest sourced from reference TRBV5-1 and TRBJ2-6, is KAGVTQTPRYLIKTRGQQVTLSCSPISGHRSVSWYQQTPGQGLQFLFEYFSETQRNKGNFPGRFSGRQFSNSRSEMNVSTLELGDSALYLCASSLGTVGANVLTFGAGSRLTVL.

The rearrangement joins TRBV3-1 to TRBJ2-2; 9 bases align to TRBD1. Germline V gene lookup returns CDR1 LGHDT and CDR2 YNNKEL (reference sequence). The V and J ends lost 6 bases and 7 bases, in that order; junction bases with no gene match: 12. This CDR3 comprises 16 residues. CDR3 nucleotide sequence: TGTGCCAGCAGTCAGAGAGGGACAGGGCGAAACGGGGAGCTGTTTTTT. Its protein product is CASSQRGTGRNGELFF.

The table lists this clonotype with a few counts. The CDR3 coding sequence is TGTGCCAGTAGTTATGCCGAAGATGAGCAGTTCTTC. Translation: CASSYAEDEQFF. The chain joins TRBV19 to TRBJ2-1, with D hard to call. The CDR3 extends over 12 amino acids. V was trimmed by 5 bases and J by 8 bases, leaving 10 bases between them. Germline V gene data show CDR1 as LNHDA and CDR2 as SQIVND (reference sequence).

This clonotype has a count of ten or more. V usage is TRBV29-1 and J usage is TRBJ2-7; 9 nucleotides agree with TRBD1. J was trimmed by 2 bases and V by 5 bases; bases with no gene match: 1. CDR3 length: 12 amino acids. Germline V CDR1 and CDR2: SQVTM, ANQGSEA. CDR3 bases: TGCAGCGTTAGGACAGGGGCCTACGAGCAGTACTTC. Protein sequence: CSVRTGAYEQYF.

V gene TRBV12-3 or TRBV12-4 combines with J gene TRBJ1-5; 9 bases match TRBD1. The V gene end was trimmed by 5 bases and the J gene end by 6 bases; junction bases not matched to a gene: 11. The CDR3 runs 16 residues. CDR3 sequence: CASSPQQGAVSQPQHF. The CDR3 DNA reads TGTGCCAGCAGTCCCCAACAGGGGGCCGTGAGTCAGCCCCAGCATTTT.

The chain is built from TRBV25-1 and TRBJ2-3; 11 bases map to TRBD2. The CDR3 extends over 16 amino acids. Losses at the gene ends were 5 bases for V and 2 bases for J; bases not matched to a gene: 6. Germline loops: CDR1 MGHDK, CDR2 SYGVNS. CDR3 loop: CASSILAGVSTDTQYF. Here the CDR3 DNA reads TGTGCCAGCAGTATACTAGCGGGAGTCTCCACAGATACGCAGTATTTT.

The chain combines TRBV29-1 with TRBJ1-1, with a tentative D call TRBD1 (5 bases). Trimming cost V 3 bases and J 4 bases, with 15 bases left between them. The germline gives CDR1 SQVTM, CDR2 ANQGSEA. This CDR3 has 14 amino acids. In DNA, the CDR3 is TGCAGCGTTGATGGGCGCAGGGCCAGCACTGAAGCTTTCTTT. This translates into CSVDGRRASTEAFF.

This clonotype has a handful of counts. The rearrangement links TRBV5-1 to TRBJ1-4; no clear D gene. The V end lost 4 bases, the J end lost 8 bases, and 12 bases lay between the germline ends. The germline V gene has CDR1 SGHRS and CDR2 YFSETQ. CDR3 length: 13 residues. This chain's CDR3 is CASSPEGREKLFF. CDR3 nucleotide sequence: TGCGCCAGCAGCCCGGAAGGCAGGGAAAAACTGTTTTTT.

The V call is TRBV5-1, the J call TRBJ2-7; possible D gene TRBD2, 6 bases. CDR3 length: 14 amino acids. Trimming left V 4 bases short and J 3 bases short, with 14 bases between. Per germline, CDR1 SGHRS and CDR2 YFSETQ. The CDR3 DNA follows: TGCGCCAGCAGCGCGAGGACGGGAGACTACGAGCAGTACTTC. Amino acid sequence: CASSARTGDYEQYF.

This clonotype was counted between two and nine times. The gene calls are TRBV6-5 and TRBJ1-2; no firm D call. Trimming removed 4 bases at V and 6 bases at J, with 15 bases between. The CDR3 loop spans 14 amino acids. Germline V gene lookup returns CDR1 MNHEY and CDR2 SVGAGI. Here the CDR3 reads CASSLAGGGDGYTF. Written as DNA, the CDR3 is TGTGCCAGCAGTTTAGCGGGAGGTGGGGATGGCTACACCTTC.

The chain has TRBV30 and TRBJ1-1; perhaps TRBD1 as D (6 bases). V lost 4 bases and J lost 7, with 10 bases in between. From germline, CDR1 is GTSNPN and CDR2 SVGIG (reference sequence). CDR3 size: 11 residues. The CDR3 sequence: CAWKDSLEAFF. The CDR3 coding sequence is TGTGCCTGGAAGGACAGTCTTGAAGCTTTCTTT. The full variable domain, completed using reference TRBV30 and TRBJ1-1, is SQTIHQWPATLVQPVGSPLSLECTVEGTSNPNLYWYRQAAGRGLQLLFYSVGIGQISSEVPQNLSASRPQDRQFILSSKKLLLSDSGFYLCAWKDSLEAFFGQGTRLTVV.

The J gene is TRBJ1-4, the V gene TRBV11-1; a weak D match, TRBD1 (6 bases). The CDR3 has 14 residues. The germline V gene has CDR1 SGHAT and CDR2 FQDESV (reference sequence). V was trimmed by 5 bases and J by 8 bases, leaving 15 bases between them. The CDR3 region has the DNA TGTGCCAGCAGCGGGACAAAAGGGAACGAAAAACTGTTTTTT. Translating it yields CASSGTKGNEKLFF.

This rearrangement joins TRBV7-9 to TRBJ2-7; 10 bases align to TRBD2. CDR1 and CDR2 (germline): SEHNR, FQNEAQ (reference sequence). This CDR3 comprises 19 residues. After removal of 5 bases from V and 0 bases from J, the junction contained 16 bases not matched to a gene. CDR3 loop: CASSPPETSGQRSSYEQYF. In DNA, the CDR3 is TGTGCCAGCAGCCCACCTGAGACTAGCGGGCAAAGGAGCTCCTACGAGCAGTACTTC.

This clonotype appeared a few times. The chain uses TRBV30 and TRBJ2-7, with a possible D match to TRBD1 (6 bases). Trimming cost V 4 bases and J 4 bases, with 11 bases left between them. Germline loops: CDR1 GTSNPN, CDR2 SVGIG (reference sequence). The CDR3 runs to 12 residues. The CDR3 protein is CAWMDSRYEQYF. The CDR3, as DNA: TGTGCCTGGATGGACAGCCGTTACGAGCAGTACTTC.

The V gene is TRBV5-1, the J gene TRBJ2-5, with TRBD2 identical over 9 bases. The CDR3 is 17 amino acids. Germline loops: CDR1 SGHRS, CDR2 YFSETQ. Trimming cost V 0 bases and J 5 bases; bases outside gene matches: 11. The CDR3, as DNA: TGCGCCAGCAGCTTGGTTCGGGCTAGCGGGGTACGGGAGACCCAGTACTTC. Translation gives CASSLVRASGVRETQYF.